This T cell receptor delta chain is drawn from a study of Vδ1+ human thymocytes (dated by TCRdb to 2016 to 2018). Study-wide context: mRNA-level TRG and TRD CDR3 repertoires of highly purified Vdelta1+ thymocytes from young children were characterised as a data resource. Validation of the multiplex-based CDR3 amplicon strategy against 5'RACE-based CDR3 amplicon generation methods had been performed previously. Overall results and qualifications from the work: In contrast to oligoclonal peripheral blood repertoires, thymic TRG and TRD repertoires appeared to be highly polyclonal with Gaussian CDR3 length distributions. The authors advised highly purified populations and single-cell validation, since unexpected Vdelta2 sequences could cause misinterpretation of bulk repertoire data. No clustering by age or sex was observed, so analyses did not stratify donors by these variables. Numerous TRG clonotypes were shared among donors (up to roughly 7x10^3), while TRD repertoires were essentially private (a maximum of roughly 120 shared). Despite high sort purity, 15% to 20% of thymic TRD sequences were Vdelta2 (and few Vdelta3), unlike peripheral blood Vdelta1+ controls.

Thymic samples were depleted of alphabeta T cells, then CD3+ TCRVdelta1+ TCRVdelta2- thymocytes were FACS-sorted. The purity of the sorted Vdelta1+ thymocytes fell between about 98% and 99.6%. Thymic specimens were obtained from fewer than ten paediatric patients, aged from about 5 days to 16 months, who were undergoing corrective cardiac surgery. After the thymic tissue was dispersed, mononuclear cells were isolated using a Histopaque-1077 density gradient. The staining antibodies were anti-TCRVdelta1 clone TS8.2, anti-TCRVdelta2 clone B6, anti-CD3 clone HIT3a and anti-TCRalphabeta clone IP26. The CDR3 has 21 amino acids, counting the end cysteine and phenylalanine. The sequence is cut down to CDR3 DNA, 63 bases in frame from base 1. Germline trimming: 2 bases from V, 0 bases from J; junction bases outside gene matches: 18. Taken from the germline V gene, the CDR1 and CDR2 loops are TSWWSYY and QGS.

This clone was observed a single time. No antigen is known for it. Base qualities are missing; no much larger clone stands one base away. One read represents weak support. RNA extraction was performed with the RNeasy mini kit, and reverse transcription was done with Superscript III. CDR3 amplicons were produced by multiplex PCR using pooled V-gene forward primers and a constant-region reverse primer with Illumina adaptor overhangs. After gel purification, amplicons were indexed with Nextera index primers over approximately 8 extra PCR cycles and were then purified with AMPure XP beads. Sequencing of libraries was performed on an Illumina MiSeq using paired-end 250 bp reads, dual indexing and a roughly 20% PhiX spike-in. The authors' analysis ran thus. FastQC was used to quality check the reads, while ea-utils fastq-join merged the TRG read pairs. Sequences were annotated with IMGT/HighV-QUEST, keeping only productive sequences with unambiguous V-gene assignment; clonotypes were defined by identical CDR3 sequence. VDJtools 1.1.1, tcR 2.2.3, Treemap and vegan Shannon diversity in R 3.4.4 were used for downstream analysis. The public reads were reprocessed by TCRdb using CATT, and rows of matching DNA were later combined. These V and J calls are TCRdb output, not the study's own analysis. In all, the sample holds around 60,000 delta-chain clones, and about 15% of those were seen once. In total, the top ten clones hold 0.39% of the sample.

The clonotype was recovered from a girl under three years old who had congenital heart surgery. Sequencing used Vdelta1+ gamma-delta thymocytes from the thymus. In the paper's terms, the cell subset or site label means: FACS-sorted CD3+ TCRalphabeta- TCRVdelta1+ TCRVdelta2- thymocytes. The sequence is built from TRDV1 and TRDJ1; 10 middle bases align to TRDD3. The DNA is TGTGCTCTTGGGGAATTTGTACTGGCGCGGGGGATACGCCCCTACACCGATAAACTCATCTTT. It is translated as CALGEFVLARGIRPYTDKLIF.